The 7 T cell receptor beta chains below all came from one sample that was sequenced in a study of blood T cell repertoires in COVID-19 (dated by TCRdb to about 2020). The library was prepared using the immunoSEQ multiplex PCR assay. The table comes from immuneACCESS by way of TCRdb, which keeps in-frame sequences with V and J called. Part of the clones is missing from these tables; in studies checked, under half for an unresolved V gene and the rest for unknown reasons. This sample comprises about 670,000 clones, just under 90% of them detected only once. The ten largest clones represent roughly 0.25% of the sample. Sequencing was performed on peripheral blood. The receptors stem from a woman aged 18-29 years with acute or convalescent COVID-19.

This rearrangement joins TRBV27 to TRBJ2-1, with 7 positions matching TRBD1. The CDR3 totals 13 residues. With 4 bases clipped from V and 9 bases from J, the junction kept 6 bases outside the gene matches. Germline V gene sequence: CDR1 MNHEY, CDR2 SMNVEV (reference sequence). DNA of the CDR3: TGTGCCAGCAGTTCGACAGGGCCCGGTGAGCAGTTCTTC. It yields the protein CASSSTGPGEQFF.

As for this clone: Within the sample, other DNA sequences also encode this same CDR3. The chain has TRBV7-9 and TRBJ2-7, with TRBD1 identical over 7 bases. Germline CDR1 and CDR2: SEHNR and FQNEAQ (reference sequence). The CDR3 loop spans 14 amino acids. V dropped 5 bases and J dropped 2; count of bases not matched to a gene: 6. This CDR3 is CASSLAGTAYEQYF. The CDR3 bases are TGTGCCAGCAGCCTCGCCGGGACAGCCTACGAGCAGTACTTC.

This rearrangement joins TRBV5-1 to TRBJ2-1, with D possibly TRBD1 on 5 matching bases. Trimming pared 0 bases from V and 4 bases from J, leaving 14 bases between. This CDR3 has 16 amino acids. CDR1 and CDR2 from the germline V gene are SGHRS and YFSETQ. CDR3 in amino acids: CASSLGDGAGYNEQFF. The CDR3 DNA sequence: TGCGCCAGCAGCTTGGGCGATGGGGCTGGGTACAATGAGCAGTTCTTC.

In DNA, the CDR3 is TGCAGCGTCGAACTAAATTACGAGCAGTACTTC. It encodes CSVELNYEQYF. This chain connects TRBV29-1 to TRBJ2-7; D gene uncertain. V was trimmed by 6 bases and J by 4 bases, leaving 10 bases between them. The CDR3 totals 11 residues. Germline-derived CDR1 and CDR2 are SQVTM and ANQGSEA.

CDR3 residues: CASSLSGTGGNEKLFF. The CDR3 DNA sequence: TGTGCCAGCAGTTTAAGTGGGACAGGGGGGAATGAAAAACTGTTTTTT. V and J are TRBV28 and TRBJ1-4; 11 bases align to TRBD1. Germline V gene lookup returns CDR1 MDHEN and CDR2 SYDVKM. This CDR3 is 16 amino acids long. The ends lost 2 bases at V and 5 bases at J; junction bases unmatched: 4.

The chain links TRBV11-1 to TRBJ2-3; weak D call: TRBD2 (5 bases). V was clipped by 6 bases and J by 0 bases, with 7 bases between them. Germline CDR1 is SGHAT and CDR2 is FQDESV (reference sequence). This CDR3 is built from 13 residues. The CDR3 sequence is CASRRESTDTQYF. The CDR3 coding sequence is TGTGCCAGCAGAAGGGAGAGCACAGATACGCAGTATTTT.

The chain is built from TRBV28 and TRBJ1-2; TRBD1 is a possible D gene (5 bases). This CDR3 is built from 13 residues. V lost 7 bases to trimming and J lost 0 bases, with 9 bases between them. Germline V gene lookup returns CDR1 MDHEN and CDR2 SYDVKM. CDR3 residues: CASTTGTNYGYTF. As DNA, the CDR3 is TGTGCCAGCACCACAGGTACTAACTATGGCTACACCTTC.